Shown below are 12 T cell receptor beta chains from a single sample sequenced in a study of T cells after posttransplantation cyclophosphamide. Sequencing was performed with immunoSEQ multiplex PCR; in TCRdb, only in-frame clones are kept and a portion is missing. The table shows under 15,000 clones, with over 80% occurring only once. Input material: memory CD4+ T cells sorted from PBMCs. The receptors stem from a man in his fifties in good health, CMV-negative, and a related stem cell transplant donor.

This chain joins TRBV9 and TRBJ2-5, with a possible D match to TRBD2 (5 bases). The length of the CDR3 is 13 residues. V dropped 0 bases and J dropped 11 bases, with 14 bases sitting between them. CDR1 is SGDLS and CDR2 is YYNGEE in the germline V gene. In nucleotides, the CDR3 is TGTGCCAGCAGCGTAGGGCAGGCGGGTGAGCAGTACTTC. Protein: CASSVGQAGEQYF.

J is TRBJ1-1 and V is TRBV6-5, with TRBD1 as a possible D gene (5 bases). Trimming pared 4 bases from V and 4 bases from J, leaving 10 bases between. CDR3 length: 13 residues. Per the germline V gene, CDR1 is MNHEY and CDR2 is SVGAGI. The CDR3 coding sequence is TGTGCCAGCAGTTTCTCGGGGCTCACTGAAGCTTTCTTT. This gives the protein CASSFSGLTEAFF.

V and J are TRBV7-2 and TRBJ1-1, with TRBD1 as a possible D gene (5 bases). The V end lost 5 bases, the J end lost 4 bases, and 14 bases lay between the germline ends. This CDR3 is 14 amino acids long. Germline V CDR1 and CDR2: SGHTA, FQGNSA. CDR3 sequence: CASSRRHGATEAFF. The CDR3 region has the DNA TGTGCCAGCAGCCGACGCCATGGGGCCACTGAAGCTTTCTTT.

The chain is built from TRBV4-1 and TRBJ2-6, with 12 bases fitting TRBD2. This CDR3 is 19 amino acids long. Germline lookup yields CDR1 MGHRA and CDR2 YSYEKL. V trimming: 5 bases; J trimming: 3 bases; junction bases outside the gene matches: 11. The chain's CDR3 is CASSRGLAGPPGGANVLTF. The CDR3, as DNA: TGCGCCAGCAGCAGAGGACTAGCGGGGCCCCCTGGTGGGGCCAACGTCCTGACTTTC.

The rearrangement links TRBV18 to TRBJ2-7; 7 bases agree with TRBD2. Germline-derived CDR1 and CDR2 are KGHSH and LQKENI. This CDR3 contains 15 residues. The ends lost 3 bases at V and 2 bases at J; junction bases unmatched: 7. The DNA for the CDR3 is TGTGCCAGCTCACCGGGATCCGGGAGGACCTACGAGCAGTACTTC. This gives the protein CASSPGSGRTYEQYF. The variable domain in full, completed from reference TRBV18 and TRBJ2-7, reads NAGVMQNPRHLVRRRGQEARLRCSPMKGHSHVYWYRQLPEEGLKFMVYLQKENIIDESGMPKERFSAEFPKEGPSILRIQQVVRGDSAAYFCASSPGSGRTYEQYFGPGTRLTVT.

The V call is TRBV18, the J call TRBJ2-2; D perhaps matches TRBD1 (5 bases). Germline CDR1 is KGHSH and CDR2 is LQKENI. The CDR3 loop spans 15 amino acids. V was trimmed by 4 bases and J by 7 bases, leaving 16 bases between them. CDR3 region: CASSLSQGKDGELFF. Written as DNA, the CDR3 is TGTGCCAGCTCACTCTCCCAGGGAAAAGACGGGGAGCTGTTTTTT.

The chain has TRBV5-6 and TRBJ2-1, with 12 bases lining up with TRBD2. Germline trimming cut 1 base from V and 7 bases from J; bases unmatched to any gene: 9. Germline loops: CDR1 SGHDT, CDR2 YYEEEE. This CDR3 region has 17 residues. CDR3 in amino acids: CASSLRVSSGGGNEQFF. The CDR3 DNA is TGTGCCAGCAGCTTGCGTGTATCTAGCGGGGGGGGTAATGAGCAGTTCTTC.

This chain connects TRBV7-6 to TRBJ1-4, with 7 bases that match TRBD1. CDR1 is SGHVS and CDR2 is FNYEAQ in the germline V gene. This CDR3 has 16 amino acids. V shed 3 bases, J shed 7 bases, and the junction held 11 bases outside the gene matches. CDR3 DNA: TGTGCCAGCAGCTTCTCAAACAGGGGCGGTAGTGAAAAACTGTTTTTT. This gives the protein CASSFSNRGGSEKLFF. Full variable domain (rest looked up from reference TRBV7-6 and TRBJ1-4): GAGVSQSPRYKVTKRGQDVALRCDPISGHVSLYWYRQALGQGPEFLTYFNYEAQQDKSGLPNDRFSAERPEGSISTLTIQRTEQRDSAMYRCASSFSNRGGSEKLFFGSGTQLSVL.

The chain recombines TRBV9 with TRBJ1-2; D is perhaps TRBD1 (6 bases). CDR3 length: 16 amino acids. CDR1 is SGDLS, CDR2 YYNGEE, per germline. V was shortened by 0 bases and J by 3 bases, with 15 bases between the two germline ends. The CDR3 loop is CASSVGPRTAYYGYTF. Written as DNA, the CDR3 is TGTGCCAGCAGCGTAGGCCCCCGGACAGCCTACTATGGCTACACCTTC.

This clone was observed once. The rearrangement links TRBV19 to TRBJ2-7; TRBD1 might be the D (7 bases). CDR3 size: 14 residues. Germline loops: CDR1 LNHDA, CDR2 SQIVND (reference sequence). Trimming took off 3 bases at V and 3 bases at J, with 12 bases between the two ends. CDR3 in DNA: TGTGCCAGTAGTATGGGGGGACAGTACTACGAGCAGTACTTC. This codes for CASSMGGQYYEQYF.

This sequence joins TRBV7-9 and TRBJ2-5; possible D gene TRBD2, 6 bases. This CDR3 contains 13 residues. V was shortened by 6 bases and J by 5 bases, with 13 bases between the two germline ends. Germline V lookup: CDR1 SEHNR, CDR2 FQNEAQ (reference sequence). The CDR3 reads CASRGGKKETQYF. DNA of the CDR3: TGTGCCAGCAGGGGGGGTAAGAAGGAGACCCAGTACTTC.

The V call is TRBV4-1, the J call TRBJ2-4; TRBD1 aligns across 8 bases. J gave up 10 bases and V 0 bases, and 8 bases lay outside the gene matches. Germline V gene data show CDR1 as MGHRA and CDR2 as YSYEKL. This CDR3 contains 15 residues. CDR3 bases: TGCGCCAGCAGCCAAGAAGACCGGACAGGGAGAATTCAGTACTTC. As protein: CASSQEDRTGRIQYF.